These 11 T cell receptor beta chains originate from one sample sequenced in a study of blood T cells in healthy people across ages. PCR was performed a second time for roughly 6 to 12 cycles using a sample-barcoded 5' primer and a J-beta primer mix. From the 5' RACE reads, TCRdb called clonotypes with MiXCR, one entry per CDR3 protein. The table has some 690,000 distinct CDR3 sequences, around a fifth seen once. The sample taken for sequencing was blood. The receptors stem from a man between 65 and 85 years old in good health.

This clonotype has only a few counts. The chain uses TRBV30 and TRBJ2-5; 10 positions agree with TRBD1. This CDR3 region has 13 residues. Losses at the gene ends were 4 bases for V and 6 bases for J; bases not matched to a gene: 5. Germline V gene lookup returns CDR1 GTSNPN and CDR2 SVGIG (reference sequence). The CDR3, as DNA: TGTGCCTGGAACGACAGGGGGCGAAAGACCCAGTACTTC. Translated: CAWNDRGRKTQYF. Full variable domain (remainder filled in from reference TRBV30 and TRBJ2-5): SQTIHQWPATLVQPVGSPLSLECTVEGTSNPNLYWYRQAAGRGLQLLFYSVGIGQISSEVPQNLSASRPQDRQFILSSKKLLLSDSGFYLCAWNDRGRKTQYFGPGTRLLVL.

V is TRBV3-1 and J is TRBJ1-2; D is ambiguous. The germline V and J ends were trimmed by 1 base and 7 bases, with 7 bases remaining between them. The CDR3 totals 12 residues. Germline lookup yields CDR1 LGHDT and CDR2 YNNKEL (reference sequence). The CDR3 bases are TGTGCCAGCAGCCAAGGGACCCGTGGCTACACCTTC. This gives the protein CASSQGTRGYTF.

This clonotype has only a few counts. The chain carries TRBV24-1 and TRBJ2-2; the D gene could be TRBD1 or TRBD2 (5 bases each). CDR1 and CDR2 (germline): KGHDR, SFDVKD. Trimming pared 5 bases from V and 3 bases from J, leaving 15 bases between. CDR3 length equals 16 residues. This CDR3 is CATSGGPGMDTGELFF. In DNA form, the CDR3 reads TGTGCCACCAGTGGAGGGCCAGGGATGGACACCGGGGAGCTGTTTTTT.

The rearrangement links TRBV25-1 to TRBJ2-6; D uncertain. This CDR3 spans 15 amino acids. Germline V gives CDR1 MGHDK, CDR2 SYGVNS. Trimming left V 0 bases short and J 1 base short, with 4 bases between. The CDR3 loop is CASSEYASGANVLTF. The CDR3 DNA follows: TGTGCCAGCAGTGAATACGCATCTGGGGCCAACGTCCTGACTTTC.

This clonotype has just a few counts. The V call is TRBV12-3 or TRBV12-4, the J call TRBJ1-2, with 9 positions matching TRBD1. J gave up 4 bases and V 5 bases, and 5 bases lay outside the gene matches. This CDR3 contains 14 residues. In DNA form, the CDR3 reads TGTGCCAGCAGTCCCGGGACAGGGTTCTATGGCTACACCTTC. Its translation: CASSPGTGFYGYTF.

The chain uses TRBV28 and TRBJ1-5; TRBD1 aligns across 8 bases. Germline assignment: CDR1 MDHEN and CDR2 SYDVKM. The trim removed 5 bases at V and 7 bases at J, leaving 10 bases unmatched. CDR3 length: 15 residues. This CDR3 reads CASSTVLRQGQPQHF. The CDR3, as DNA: TGTGCCAGCAGTACGGTCTTAAGACAGGGGCAGCCCCAGCATTTT.

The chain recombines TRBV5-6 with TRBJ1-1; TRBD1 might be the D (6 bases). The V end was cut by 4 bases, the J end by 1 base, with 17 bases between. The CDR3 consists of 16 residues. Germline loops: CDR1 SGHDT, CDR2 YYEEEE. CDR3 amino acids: CASSIPGDMRNTEAFF. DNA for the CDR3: TGTGCCAGCAGCATACCAGGGGACATGAGGAACACTGAAGCTTTCTTT.

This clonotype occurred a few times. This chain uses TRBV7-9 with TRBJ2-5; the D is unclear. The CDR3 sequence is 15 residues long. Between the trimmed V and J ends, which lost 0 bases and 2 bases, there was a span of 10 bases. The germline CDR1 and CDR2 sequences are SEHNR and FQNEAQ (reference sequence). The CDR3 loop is CASSLASVQQETQYF. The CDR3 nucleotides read TGTGCCAGCAGCTTAGCGTCGGTTCAGCAAGAGACCCAGTACTTC. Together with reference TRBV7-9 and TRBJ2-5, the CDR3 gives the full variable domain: DTGVSQNPRHKITKRGQNVTFRCDPISEHNRLYWYRQTLGQGPEFLTYFQNEAQLEKSRLLSDRFSAERPKGSFSTLEIQRTEQGDSAMYLCASSLASVQQETQYFGPGTRLLVL.

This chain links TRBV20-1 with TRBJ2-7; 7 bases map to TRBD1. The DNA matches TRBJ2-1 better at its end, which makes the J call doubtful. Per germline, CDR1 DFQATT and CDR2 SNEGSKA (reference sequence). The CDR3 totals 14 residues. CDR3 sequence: CSARKTGSYNEQFF. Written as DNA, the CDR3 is TGCAGTGCTAGAAAGACAGGGTCCTACAATGAGCAGTTCTTC.

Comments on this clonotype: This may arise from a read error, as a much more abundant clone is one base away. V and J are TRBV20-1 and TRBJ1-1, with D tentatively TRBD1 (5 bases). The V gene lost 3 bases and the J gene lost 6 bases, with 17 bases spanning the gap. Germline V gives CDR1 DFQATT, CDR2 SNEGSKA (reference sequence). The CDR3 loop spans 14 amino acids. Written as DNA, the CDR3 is TGCAGTGCTAGGGGGTCGTGGGGGGACGCTGAAGCTTTCTTT. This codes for CSARGSWGDAEAFF.

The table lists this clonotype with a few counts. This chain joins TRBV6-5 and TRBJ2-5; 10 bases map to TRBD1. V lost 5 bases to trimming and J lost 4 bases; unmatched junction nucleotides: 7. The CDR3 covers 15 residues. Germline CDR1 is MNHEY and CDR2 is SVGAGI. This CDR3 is CASSETGGLAETQYF. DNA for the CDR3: TGTGCCAGCAGTGAGACAGGGGGCTTAGCAGAGACCCAGTACTTC.